One and the same sample provided the 27 T cell receptor beta chains below, sequenced in a study of neoadjuvant anti-PD-1 for oral cavity cancer. Profiled with immunoSEQ multiplex PCR; TCRdb holds only in-frame clones, not every one. The sample records around 60,000 clones, 65% to 85% being singletons. The sequenced sample was PBMCs, obtained before nivolumab (anti-PD-1) treatment. The receptor set was obtained from a person between 40 and 85 years old with oral cavity squamous cell carcinoma.

This clone was counted only a few times. The chain has TRBV11-3 and TRBJ2-1; D is unresolved. Trimming removed 4 bases from V and 7 bases from J, with 11 bases in between. This CDR3 spans 13 amino acids. The germline V gene has CDR1 SGHNT and CDR2 YENEEA. For the CDR3, the DNA is TGTGCCAGCAGCTCCAGCCGGGCGAATGAGCAGTTCTTC. Protein: CASSSSRANEQFF.

The chain links TRBV30 to TRBJ1-1; D perhaps matches TRBD1 (6 bases). Trimming left V 3 bases short and J 1 base short, with 9 bases between. This CDR3 contains 13 residues. The germline V gene encodes CDR1 GTSNPN and CDR2 SVGIG (reference sequence). This chain's CDR3 is CAWSRGANTEAFF. CDR3 in DNA: TGTGCCTGGAGCCGGGGGGCGAACACTGAAGCTTTCTTT.

The V gene is TRBV19, the J gene TRBJ2-7; D is ambiguous. This CDR3 is built from 15 residues. Germline CDR1 and CDR2: LNHDA and SQIVND (reference sequence). Trimming stripped 5 bases from V and 1 base from J, with 15 bases between. The CDR3 sequence: CASSVDRGSSYEQYF. The CDR3 DNA reads TGTGCCAGTAGTGTCGACCGAGGCTCGTCCTACGAGCAGTACTTC.

V gene TRBV29-1 combines with J gene TRBJ2-5; no firm D call. The CDR3 sequence is 14 residues long. The V gene's germline CDR1 is SQVTM and CDR2 ANQGSEA. V dropped 4 bases and J dropped 0 bases, with 12 bases sitting between them. CDR3 region: CSVVTATYQETQYF. The CDR3 DNA is TGCAGCGTTGTAACAGCCACGTACCAAGAGACCCAGTACTTC.

V usage is TRBV6-1 and J usage is TRBJ1-5; TRBD1 might be the D (6 bases). Germline V CDR1 and CDR2: MNHNS, SASEGT. Trimming took 4 bases from V and 3 from J, leaving 10 bases between them. CDR3 length: 14 residues. The CDR3 nucleotides read TGTGCCAGCAGTGCGGGGGACATCAATCAGCCCCAGCATTTT. As protein: CASSAGDINQPQHF.

The V and J genes are TRBV6-1 and TRBJ2-2; 9 bases match TRBD1. There are 15 residues in the CDR3. V shed 10 bases and J 4 bases; nucleotides not matched to a gene: 10. Germline assignment: CDR1 MNHNS and CDR2 SASEGT. The CDR3 DNA follows: TGTGCCATCAGACCGGGACAGGGCTTCACCGGGGAGCTGTTTTTT. Protein sequence: CAIRPGQGFTGELFF.

The chain recombines TRBV5-1 with TRBJ2-3; D may be TRBD2 (7 bases). V dropped 2 bases and J dropped 3 bases, with 13 bases sitting between them. This CDR3 is built from 15 residues. Germline V gene sequence: CDR1 SGHRS, CDR2 YFSETQ. CDR3 coding DNA: TGCGCCAGCAGCTTTGTGGGGGGGCCAACAGATACGCAGTATTTT. Amino acids: CASSFVGGPTDTQYF.

By share of the sample, this clone is medium-sized. The chain has TRBV29-1 and TRBJ1-6; possibly TRBD1 for D (5 bases). CDR1 and CDR2 from the germline V gene are SQVTM and ANQGSEA. V was shortened by 5 bases and J by 6 bases, with 11 bases between the two germline ends. The CDR3 runs to 13 residues. The CDR3 protein is CSVRDGFNSPLHF. CDR3 DNA: TGCAGCGTTCGGGACGGCTTTAATTCACCCCTCCACTTT.

V and J are TRBV2 and TRBJ1-1; the D is unclear. Trimming pared 6 bases from V and 10 bases from J, leaving 12 bases between. The CDR3 length is 11 residues. Germline lookup yields CDR1 SNHLY and CDR2 FYNNEI. CDR3 sequence reads: CASRTLGGAFF. The DNA for the CDR3 is TGTGCCAGCAGGACCCTCGGTGGAGCTTTCTTT.

The gene calls are TRBV13 and TRBJ1-5, with 7 bases lining up with TRBD1. This CDR3 comprises 14 residues. Germline V gene lookup returns CDR1 PRHDT and CDR2 FYEKMQ (reference sequence). J was trimmed by 7 bases and V by 4 bases; bases with no gene match: 7. Here the CDR3 reads CASSSTGERQPQHF. Written as DNA, the CDR3 is TGTGCCAGCAGCTCAACAGGGGAACGGCAGCCCCAGCATTTT.

The gene calls are TRBV6-5 and TRBJ2-2; TRBD2 is a possible D gene (6 bases). Germline CDR1 and CDR2: MNHEY and SVGAGI. V lost 7 bases and J 4 bases, leaving 16 bases between the germline ends. The CDR3 has 15 residues. The CDR3 DNA is TGTGCCAGCACCTCTACTCGGAGGGGCACCGGGGAGCTGTTTTTT. This encodes CASTSTRRGTGELFF.

This clone was counted between two and nine times. The chain couples TRBV27 to TRBJ2-7; 7 nucleotides line up with TRBD1. Germline V gives CDR1 MNHEY, CDR2 SMNVEV (reference sequence). V dropped 5 bases and J dropped 4; count of bases not matched to a gene: 8. The CDR3 totals 14 residues. The CDR3 protein is CASSTDRVRYEQYF. The DNA for the CDR3 is TGTGCCAGCAGTACCGACAGGGTGAGGTACGAGCAGTACTTC.

The rearrangement uses TRBV7-2 and TRBJ1-1, with unresolved D. The CDR3 is 17 amino acids. V lost 7 bases and J lost 2, with 23 bases in between. The germline V gene has CDR1 SGHTA and CDR2 FQGNSA. The CDR3 loop reads CASISGSRLALNTEAFF. DNA for the CDR3: TGTGCCAGCATCTCCGGGAGCCGCCTTGCTCTTAACACTGAAGCTTTCTTT.

This clone was observed a single time. The genes are TRBV7-2 and TRBJ1-1; D might be TRBD1 (5 bases). Trimming cost V 6 bases and J 0 bases, with 11 bases left between them. Germline assignment: CDR1 SGHTA and CDR2 FQGNSA. This CDR3 contains 14 residues. The CDR3 loop reads CASSVGGMNTEAFF. In DNA, the CDR3 is TGTGCCAGCAGTGTTGGGGGAATGAACACTGAAGCTTTCTTT.

In DNA, the CDR3 is TGTGCCAGCGGCGGCGCGGGGGGGGGATTGAACGAGCAGTACTTC. Translating it yields CASGGAGGGLNEQYF. The chain uses TRBV11-2 and TRBJ2-7; 9 nucleotides line up with TRBD2. This CDR3 is built from 15 residues. Germline loops: CDR1 SGHAT, CDR2 FQNNGV. Losses at the gene ends were 8 bases for V and 5 bases for J; bases not matched to a gene: 13.

The chain is built from TRBV30 and TRBJ1-2, with a possible D match to TRBD1 (5 bases). The germline CDR1 and CDR2 sequences are GTSNPN and SVGIG (reference sequence). V was clipped by 4 bases and J by 2 bases, with 14 bases between them. The CDR3 is 14 amino acids. This CDR3 reads CAWKGGAQNYGYTF. The CDR3 nucleotides read TGTGCCTGGAAGGGAGGGGCACAAAACTATGGCTACACCTTC. Variable domain in full (rest from reference TRBV30 and TRBJ1-2): SQTIHQWPATLVQPVGSPLSLECTVEGTSNPNLYWYRQAAGRGLQLLFYSVGIGQISSEVPQNLSASRPQDRQFILSSKKLLLSDSGFYLCAWKGGAQNYGYTFGSGTRLTVV.

V usage is TRBV28 and J usage is TRBJ1-5; D ambiguous. Germline CDR1 and CDR2: MDHEN and SYDVKM. V was clipped by 6 bases and J by 4 bases, with 13 bases between them. The CDR3 spans 14 residues. This CDR3 reads CASSGSAGNQPQHF. DNA of the CDR3: TGTGCCAGCAGCGGCTCGGCAGGAAATCAGCCCCAGCATTTT.

J is TRBJ2-7 and V is TRBV7-3; D is unclear. V was trimmed by 4 bases and J by 9 bases, leaving 16 bases between them. This CDR3 region has 13 residues. Germline V lookup: CDR1 SGHTA, CDR2 FQGTGA. CDR3 amino acids: CASSSEPLNGQYF. CDR3 nucleotides: TGTGCCAGCAGCTCAGAACCCCTGAACGGGCAGTACTTC.

The chain employs TRBV29-1 and TRBJ1-2; tentative D call: TRBD1 (5 bases). CDR3 length equals 11 residues. With 8 bases removed from V and 8 bases from J, the gap between germline ends came to 15 bases. Germline V CDR1 and CDR2: SQVTM, ANQGSEA. In DNA form, the CDR3 reads TGCAGCTGGGGGACGCCGTACGGCTACACCTTC. It encodes CSWGTPYGYTF. Together with reference TRBV29-1 and TRBJ1-2, the CDR3 gives the full variable domain: SAVISQKPSRDICQRGTSLTIQCQVDSQVTMMFWYRQQPGQSLTLIATANQGSEATYESGFVIDKFPISRPNLTFSTLTVSNMSPEDSSIYLCSWGTPYGYTFGSGTRLTVV.

The rearrangement joins TRBV15 to TRBJ2-7; 9 bases are a match to TRBD1. Per the germline V gene, CDR1 is LNHNV and CDR2 is YYDKDF (reference sequence). Trimming cost V 0 bases and J 0 bases; bases outside gene matches: 6. The length of the CDR3 is 17 residues. CDR3 bases: TGTGCCACCAGCAGAGATTGGGGGACAGGGACCTCCTACGAGCAGTACTTC. It translates to CATSRDWGTGTSYEQYF.

The chain joins TRBV9 to TRBJ1-1; no clear D gene. Germline CDR1 and CDR2: SGDLS and YYNGEE. V lost 3 bases, J lost 0 bases, and 6 bases lay in between. This CDR3 spans 13 amino acids. CDR3 protein: CASSEWLNTEAFF. CDR3 nucleotides: TGTGCCAGCAGCGAATGGTTGAACACTGAAGCTTTCTTT.

Many counts were recorded for this clone. The rearrangement joins TRBV6-5 to TRBJ1-1, with D possibly being TRBD1 (6 bases). V dropped 7 bases and J dropped 4 bases, with 13 bases sitting between them. CDR1 and CDR2 from the germline V gene are MNHEY and SVGAGI. The CDR3 loop spans 13 amino acids. The DNA for the CDR3 is TGTGCCAGCACCCCTCGGGGGCGCACTGAAGCTTTCTTT. It specifies CASTPRGRTEAFF.

This clone was detected once. The rearrangement uses TRBV11-1 and TRBJ1-1; 10 bases map to TRBD1. V trimming: 6 bases; J trimming: 2 bases; junction bases outside the gene matches: 3. CDR1 SGHAT and CDR2 FQDESV come from the germline V gene (reference sequence). The CDR3 length is 14 residues. This CDR3 is CASRRDRGNTEAFF. CDR3 in DNA: TGTGCCAGCAGGAGGGACAGGGGAAACACTGAAGCTTTCTTT.

V gene TRBV30 combines with J gene TRBJ1-3; D remains unclear. Trimming took 3 bases from V and 2 from J, leaving 8 bases between them. The CDR3 runs to 13 residues. Germline assignment: CDR1 GTSNPN and CDR2 SVGIG (reference sequence). CDR3 bases: TGTGCCTGGAGAAAGGGTACTGGAAACACCATATATTTT. Translated: CAWRKGTGNTIYF.

This clone was picked up a small number of times. The rearrangement links TRBV7-9 to TRBJ2-7; tentative D call: TRBD1 (6 bases). In germline, CDR1 is SEHNR, CDR2 FQNEAQ (reference sequence). Trimming pared 5 bases from V and 0 bases from J, leaving 17 bases between. The CDR3 is 16 residues long. The CDR3 loop reads CASSPQDSESSYEQYF. The CDR3 DNA reads TGTGCCAGCAGCCCCCAGGACAGCGAAAGCTCCTACGAGCAGTACTTC.

The chain has TRBV6-1 and TRBJ1-5; a possible D gene is TRBD1 (6 bases). Germline V gives CDR1 MNHNS, CDR2 SASEGT. V was cut by 2 bases and J by 6 bases, with 14 bases left in between. CDR3 size: 15 residues. DNA for the CDR3: TGTGCCAGCAGTGAACAAGTAGGGGGACCTCAGCCCCAGCATTTT. Amino acid sequence: CASSEQVGGPQPQHF.

Note on this clone: One end of the junction does not line up with germline, which may come from a read error. The J gene is TRBJ1-1, the V gene TRBV2; a possible D gene is TRBD1 (6 bases). CDR3 length equals 10 residues. CDR1 and CDR2 from the germline V gene are SNHLY and FYNNEI. The CDR3 sequence is CASSGQSGVF. As DNA, the CDR3 is TGTGCCAGCAGCGGACAGAGTGGAGTATTT.